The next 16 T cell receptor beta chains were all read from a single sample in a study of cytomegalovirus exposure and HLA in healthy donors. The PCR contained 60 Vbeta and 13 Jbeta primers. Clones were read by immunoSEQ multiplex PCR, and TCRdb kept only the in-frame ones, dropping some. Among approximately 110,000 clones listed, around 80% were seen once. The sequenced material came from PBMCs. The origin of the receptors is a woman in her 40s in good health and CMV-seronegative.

The CDR3 coding sequence is TGTGCCAGCAGCCAAGAGAGTGCGGGCTATGGCTACACCTTC. Protein sequence: CASSQESAGYGYTF. V gene TRBV4-2 combines with J gene TRBJ1-2; the D is unclear. Per germline, CDR1 LGHNA and CDR2 YNFKEQ. The CDR3 totals 14 residues. V was cut by 0 bases and J by 4 bases, with 9 bases left in between.

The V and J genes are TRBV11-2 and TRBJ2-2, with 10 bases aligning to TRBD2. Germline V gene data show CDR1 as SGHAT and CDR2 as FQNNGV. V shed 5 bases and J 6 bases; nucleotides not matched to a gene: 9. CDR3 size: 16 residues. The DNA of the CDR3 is TGTGCCAGCAGCCCCGGCCTAGCGGGAGTTTCCGGGGAGCTGTTTTTT. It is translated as CASSPGLAGVSGELFF.

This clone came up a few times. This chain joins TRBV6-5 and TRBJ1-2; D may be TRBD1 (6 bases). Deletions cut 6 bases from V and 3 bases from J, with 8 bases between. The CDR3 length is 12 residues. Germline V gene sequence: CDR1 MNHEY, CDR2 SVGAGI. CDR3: CASSAGDYGYTF. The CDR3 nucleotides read TGTGCCAGCAGCGCAGGGGACTATGGCTACACCTTC.

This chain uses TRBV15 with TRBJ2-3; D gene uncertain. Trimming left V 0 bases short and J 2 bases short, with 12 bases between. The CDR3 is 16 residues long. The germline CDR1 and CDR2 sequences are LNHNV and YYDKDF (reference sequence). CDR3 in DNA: TGTGCCACCAGCAGAGAGGTGGCGGAACACACAGATACGCAGTATTTT. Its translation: CATSREVAEHTDTQYF.

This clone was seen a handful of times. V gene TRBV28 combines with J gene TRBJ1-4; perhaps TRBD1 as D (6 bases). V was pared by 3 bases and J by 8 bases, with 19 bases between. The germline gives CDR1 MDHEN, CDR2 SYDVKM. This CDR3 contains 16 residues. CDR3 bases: TGTGCCAGCAGTTTTGGGGGCGCGTTACGTCACGAAAAACTGTTTTTT. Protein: CASSFGGALRHEKLFF.

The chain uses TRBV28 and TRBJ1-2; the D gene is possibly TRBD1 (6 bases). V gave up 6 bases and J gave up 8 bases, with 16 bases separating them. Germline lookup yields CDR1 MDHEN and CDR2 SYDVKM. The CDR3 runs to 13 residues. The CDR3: CASSSPNREGYTF. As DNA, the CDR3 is TGTGCCAGCAGCTCCCCAAACAGGGAGGGCTACACCTTC.

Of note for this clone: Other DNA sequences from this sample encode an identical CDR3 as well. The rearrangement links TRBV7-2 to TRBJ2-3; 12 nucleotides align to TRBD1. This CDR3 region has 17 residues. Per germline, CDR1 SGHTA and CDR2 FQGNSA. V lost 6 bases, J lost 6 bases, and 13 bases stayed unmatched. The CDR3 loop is CASSSFAGQGASDTQYF. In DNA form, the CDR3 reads TGTGCCAGCAGTTCATTCGCGGGACAGGGGGCTTCGGATACGCAGTATTTT.

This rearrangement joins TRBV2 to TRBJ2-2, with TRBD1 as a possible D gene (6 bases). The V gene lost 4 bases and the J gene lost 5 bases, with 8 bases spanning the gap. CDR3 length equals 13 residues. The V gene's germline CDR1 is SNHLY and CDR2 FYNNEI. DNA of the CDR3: TGTGCCAGCAGTGGACAGGTAACCGGGGAGCTGTTTTTT. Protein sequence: CASSGQVTGELFF.

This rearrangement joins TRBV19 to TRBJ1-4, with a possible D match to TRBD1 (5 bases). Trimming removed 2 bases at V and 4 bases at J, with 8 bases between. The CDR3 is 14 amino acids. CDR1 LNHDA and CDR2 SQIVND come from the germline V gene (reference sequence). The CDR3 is CASSINRNNEKLFF. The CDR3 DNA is TGTGCCAGTAGTATAAACAGGAATAATGAAAAACTGTTTTTT.

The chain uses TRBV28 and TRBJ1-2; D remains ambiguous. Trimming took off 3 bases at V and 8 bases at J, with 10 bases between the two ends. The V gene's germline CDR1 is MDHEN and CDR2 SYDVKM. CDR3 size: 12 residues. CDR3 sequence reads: CASSFGEAGYTF. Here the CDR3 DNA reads TGTGCCAGCAGTTTTGGTGAGGCGGGCTACACCTTC.

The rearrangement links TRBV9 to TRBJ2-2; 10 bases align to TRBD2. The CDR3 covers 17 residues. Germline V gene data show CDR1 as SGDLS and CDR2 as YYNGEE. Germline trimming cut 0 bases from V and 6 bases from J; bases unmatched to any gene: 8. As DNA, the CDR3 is TGTGCCAGCAGCGTAGGCTCGAGCGGGAGGGAATCCGGGGAGCTGTTTTTT. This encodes CASSVGSSGRESGELFF.

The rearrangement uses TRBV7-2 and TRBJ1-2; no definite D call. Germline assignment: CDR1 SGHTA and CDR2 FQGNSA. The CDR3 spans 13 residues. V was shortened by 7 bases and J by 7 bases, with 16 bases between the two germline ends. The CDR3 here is CASIPEGWAGYTF. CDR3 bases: TGTGCCAGCATCCCCGAGGGTTGGGCTGGCTACACCTTC.

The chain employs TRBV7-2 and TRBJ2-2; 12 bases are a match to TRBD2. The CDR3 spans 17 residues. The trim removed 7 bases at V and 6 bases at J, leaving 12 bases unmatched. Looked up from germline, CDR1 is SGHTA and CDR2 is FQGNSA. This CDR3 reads CASTNQRLAGDPGELFF. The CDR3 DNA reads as TGTGCCAGCACCAACCAAAGACTAGCGGGAGATCCCGGGGAGCTGTTTTTT.

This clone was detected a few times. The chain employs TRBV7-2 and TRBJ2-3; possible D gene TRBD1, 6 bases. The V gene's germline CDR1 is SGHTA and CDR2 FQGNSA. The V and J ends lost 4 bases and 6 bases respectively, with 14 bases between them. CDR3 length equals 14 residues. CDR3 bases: TGTGCCAGCAGCTGGGGGCTACCGCAGGATACGCAGTATTTT. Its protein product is CASSWGLPQDTQYF. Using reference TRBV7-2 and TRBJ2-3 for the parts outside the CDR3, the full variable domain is GAGVSQSPSNKVTEKGKDVELRCDPISGHTALYWYRQSLGQGLEFLIYFQGNSAPDKSGLPSDRFSAERTGGSVSTLTIQRTQQEDSAVYLCASSWGLPQDTQYFGPGTRLTVL.

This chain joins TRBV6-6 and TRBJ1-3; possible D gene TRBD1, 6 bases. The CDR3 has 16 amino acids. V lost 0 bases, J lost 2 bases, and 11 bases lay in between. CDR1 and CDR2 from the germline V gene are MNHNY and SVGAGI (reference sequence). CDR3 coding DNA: TGTGCCAGCAGTTACTCAGGCAGGGGAGCTGGAAACACCATATATTTT. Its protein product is CASSYSGRGAGNTIYF.

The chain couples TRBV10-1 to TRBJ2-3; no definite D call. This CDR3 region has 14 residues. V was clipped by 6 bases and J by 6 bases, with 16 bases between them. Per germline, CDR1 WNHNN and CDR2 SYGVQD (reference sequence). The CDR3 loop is CASSDSSIEDTQYF. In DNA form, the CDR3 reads TGCGCCAGCAGCGACTCGTCTATTGAGGATACGCAGTATTTT.